The 24 T cell receptor beta chains presented below share a single source sample, sequenced in a study of blood T cell repertoires in COVID-19. Clones were read by immunoSEQ multiplex PCR, and TCRdb kept only the in-frame ones, dropping some. This table has around 150,000 clones, approximately 80% appearing once. The sample comprised PBMCs or T cells enriched from blood (not recorded which). These receptors came from a man aged 35 to 55 who had recovered from COVID-19.

The chain uses TRBV6-5 and TRBJ1-3; D is unclear. The germline CDR1 and CDR2 sequences are MNHEY and SVGAGI. Between the trimmed V and J ends, which lost 0 bases and 3 bases, there was a span of 9 bases. This CDR3 is built from 15 residues. The CDR3 region has the DNA TGTGCCAGCAGTTACTCCCGTAGTCTTGGAAACACCATATATTTT. Protein product: CASSYSRSLGNTIYF.

A note on this clone: At one end, the junction sequence differs from germline, possibly due to a read error. The chain has TRBV7-3 and TRBJ2-1, with D possibly matching TRBD2 (6 bases). This CDR3 is 13 amino acids long. The germline V gene encodes CDR1 SGHTA and CDR2 FQGTGA. The chain's CDR3 is CASSLEDGGVQVF. The CDR3 nucleotides are TGTGCCAGCAGCTTAGAGGACGGAGGGGTACAGGTCTTC.

The chain links TRBV5-4 to TRBJ1-2; 8 positions match TRBD1. This CDR3 contains 16 residues. Germline V gives CDR1 SGHNT, CDR2 YYREEE (reference sequence). V shed 3 bases, J shed 3 bases, and the junction held 10 bases outside the gene matches. The CDR3 spells CASSSGAGGGHYGYTF. CDR3 bases: TGTGCCAGCAGCTCGGGGGCAGGGGGCGGTCACTATGGCTACACCTTC. The variable domain in full, completed from reference TRBV5-4 and TRBJ1-2, reads ETGVTQSPTHLIKTRGQQVTLRCSSQSGHNTVSWYQQALGQGPQFIFQYYREEENGRGNFPPRFSGLQFPNYSSELNVNALELDDSALYLCASSSGAGGGHYGYTFGSGTRLTVV.

The chain carries TRBV10-3 and TRBJ1-3; D not certain. Germline CDR1 ENHRY, CDR2 SYGVKD. This CDR3 is 15 amino acids long. V was trimmed by 3 bases and J by 1 base, leaving 10 bases between them. Here the CDR3 DNA reads TGTGCCATCAGTGACGGGGATCGGTCTGGAAACACCATATATTTT. Translating gives CAISDGDRSGNTIYF.

This chain uses TRBV5-1 with TRBJ2-3; D gene ambiguous. Germline-derived CDR1 and CDR2 are SGHRS and YFSETQ. The length of the CDR3 is 13 residues. The germline V and J ends were trimmed by 0 bases and 5 bases, with 7 bases remaining between them. The CDR3: CASSLARLDTQYF. In nucleotides, the CDR3 is TGCGCCAGCAGCTTGGCCCGGTTAGATACGCAGTATTTT.

The gene calls are TRBV7-3 and TRBJ2-3, with 12 bases that match TRBD2. The V segment lost 5 bases and the J segment 1 base; nucleotides outside the gene matches: 4. CDR1 and CDR2 (germline): SGHTA, FQGTGA. The CDR3 extends over 16 amino acids. The CDR3 region is CASSPTSGGRTDTQYF. In DNA, the CDR3 is TGTGCCAGCAGCCCTACTAGCGGGGGGCGCACAGATACGCAGTATTTT.

The sample holds a few counts of this clone. This sequence joins TRBV18 and TRBJ1-5; TRBD1 matches at 7 bases. Germline trimming cut 6 bases from V and 1 base from J; bases unmatched to any gene: 9. The CDR3 has 16 amino acids. The germline gives CDR1 KGHSH, CDR2 LQKENI. The CDR3 loop is CASSHSGGGSNQPQHF. DNA for the CDR3: TGTGCCAGCTCGCACTCAGGGGGTGGGAGCAATCAGCCCCAGCATTTT.

The DNA for the CDR3 is TGTGCCAGCAGTTCAGGGGGCTTGGACTATGGCTACACCTTC. Protein sequence: CASSSGGLDYGYTF. V is TRBV6-5 and J is TRBJ1-2, with TRBD1 matching 8 bases. Per the germline V gene, CDR1 is MNHEY and CDR2 is SVGAGI. The CDR3 consists of 14 residues. V trimming: 4 bases; J trimming: 3 bases; junction bases outside the gene matches: 4.

This clone turned up a few times. The rearrangement joins TRBV9 to TRBJ1-5; 7 bases are a match to TRBD1. V was pared by 6 bases and J by 0 bases, with 6 bases of the junction left unmatched. The CDR3 length is 15 residues. Germline V CDR1 and CDR2: SGDLS, YYNGEE. CDR3 DNA sequence: TGTGCCAGCAACAGGGGCGATTATAGCAATCAGCCCCAGCATTTT. This sequence encodes CASNRGDYSNQPQHF.

The chain employs TRBV19 and TRBJ1-5, with no clear D. Per germline, CDR1 LNHDA and CDR2 SQIVND (reference sequence). The CDR3 consists of 13 residues. Trimming left V 5 bases short and J 4 bases short, with 9 bases between. CDR3 sequence reads: CASSLIENQPQHF. CDR3 nucleotides: TGTGCCAGTAGTCTGATAGAAAATCAGCCCCAGCATTTT.

The V and J genes are TRBV9 and TRBJ1-4, with 9 bases matching TRBD1. With 4 bases clipped from V and 8 bases from J, the junction kept 6 bases outside the gene matches. CDR1 is SGDLS and CDR2 is YYNGEE in the germline V gene. CDR3 length: 14 amino acids. CDR3 sequence (DNA): TGTGCCAGCAGCCCGGGGACAGGGCGGGAAAAACTGTTTTTT. Its translation: CASSPGTGREKLFF.

The CDR3 nucleotides are TGTGCCTGGAGTAGAGGGAACTATGGCTACACCTTC. It encodes CAWSRGNYGYTF. The V gene is TRBV30, the J gene TRBJ1-2; D gene ambiguous. The germline V gene encodes CDR1 GTSNPN and CDR2 SVGIG (reference sequence). The CDR3 contains 12 residues. Trimming took 2 bases from V and 2 from J, leaving 6 bases between them.

This clone was recorded only once. The chain couples TRBV11-2 to TRBJ2-3; a weak D match, TRBD1 (6 bases). The CDR3 runs to 14 residues. Germline V gene data show CDR1 as SGHAT and CDR2 as FQNNGV. Trimming cost V 5 bases and J 3 bases, with 12 bases left between them. CDR3 nucleotide sequence: TGTGCCAGCAGCATAAGGGGGATAACAGATACGCAGTATTTT. It is translated as CASSIRGITDTQYF.

The rearrangement uses TRBV24-1 and TRBJ2-3; the match to TRBD2 covers 13 bases. Per the germline V gene, CDR1 is KGHDR and CDR2 is SFDVKD. This CDR3 spans 18 amino acids. With V trimmed by 5 bases and J by 0 bases, 7 bases remained unmatched. This CDR3 is CATSATGLAGTSTDTQYF. The CDR3 region has the DNA TGTGCCACCAGTGCCACGGGACTAGCGGGGACTAGCACAGATACGCAGTATTTT.

This clone appeared once. The CDR3 loop reads CASSHRENTEAFF. CDR3 coding DNA: TGTGCCAGCAGCCACCGGGAGAACACTGAAGCTTTCTTT. The chain is built from TRBV6-6 and TRBJ1-1; D call uncertain. This CDR3 is built from 13 residues. The V and J ends lost 6 bases and 1 base respectively, with 9 bases between them. Germline CDR1 MNHNY, CDR2 SVGAGI (reference sequence).

The J gene is TRBJ1-1, the V gene TRBV19; 10 bases map to TRBD1. The CDR3 loop spans 13 amino acids. Germline trimming cut 10 bases from V and 5 bases from J; bases unmatched to any gene: 7. The germline CDR1 and CDR2 sequences are LNHDA and SQIVND (reference sequence). The CDR3 nucleotides are TGTGCCACTTCAGGGACAGGGGTGACTGAAGCTTTCTTT. Encoded protein: CATSGTGVTEAFF.

The V and J genes are TRBV7-6 and TRBJ1-2; no definite D call. Germline V CDR1 and CDR2: SGHVS, FNYEAQ. The CDR3 totals 15 residues. Trimming took off 1 base at V and 2 bases at J, with 11 bases between the two ends. This CDR3 is CASSLVEGVNYGYTF. In nucleotides, the CDR3 is TGTGCCAGCAGCTTAGTCGAGGGAGTCAACTATGGCTACACCTTC.

This chain joins TRBV9 and TRBJ2-5, with D maybe TRBD2 (6 bases). V gave up 5 bases and J gave up 5 bases, with 19 bases separating them. The CDR3 is 15 residues long. The germline V gene encodes CDR1 SGDLS and CDR2 YYNGEE. This CDR3 reads CASSATGTHGETQYF. CDR3 DNA: TGTGCCAGCAGTGCGACCGGGACTCACGGGGAGACCCAGTACTTC.

This chain joins TRBV9 and TRBJ2-3; D uncertain. CDR1 and CDR2 from the germline V gene are SGDLS and YYNGEE. The length of the CDR3 is 15 residues. V was cut by 3 bases and J by 4 bases, with 15 bases left in between. The CDR3 loop is CASSAGGNFADTQYF. In DNA, the CDR3 is TGTGCCAGCAGCGCCGGTGGTAATTTCGCAGATACGCAGTATTTT.

The chain carries TRBV7-8 and TRBJ1-2; maybe TRBD1 (6 bases). CDR1 is SGHVS, CDR2 FQNEAQ, per germline. V was pared by 4 bases and J by 8 bases, with 11 bases between. The CDR3 length is 12 residues. CDR3 sequence (DNA): TGTGCCAGCAGCTCCAGGGGCCGGGGCTACACCTTC. Its protein product is CASSSRGRGYTF.

The chain uses TRBV7-7 and TRBJ2-5; perhaps TRBD1 as D (6 bases). With 5 bases removed from V and 5 bases from J, the gap between germline ends came to 18 bases. Germline V CDR1 and CDR2: SSHAT, FNYEAQ (reference sequence). CDR3 length: 15 residues. The chain's CDR3 is CASSRNRDSYETQYF. The CDR3 DNA follows: TGTGCCAGCAGCCGAAACAGGGATTCTTACGAGACCCAGTACTTC.

The chain links TRBV5-1 to TRBJ2-1, with TRBD2 identical over 9 bases. This CDR3 region has 14 residues. CDR1 and CDR2 (germline): SGHRS, YFSETQ. V shed 4 bases, J shed 9 bases, and the junction held 8 bases outside the gene matches. The CDR3 protein is CASSPRGLAGEQFF. The CDR3 DNA sequence: TGCGCCAGCAGCCCACGGGGACTAGCAGGTGAGCAGTTCTTC.

This clone has a single count. The chain is built from TRBV7-9 and TRBJ1-1; tentative D call: TRBD1 (5 bases). Germline V gene sequence: CDR1 SEHNR, CDR2 FQNEAQ (reference sequence). V gave up 0 bases and J gave up 7 bases, with 9 bases separating them. The CDR3 has 13 amino acids. Here the CDR3 DNA reads TGTGCCAGCAGCTTAGCGCGGGGGTATGAAGCTTTCTTT. It translates to CASSLARGYEAFF. The full variable domain, its missing parts supplied by reference TRBV7-9 and TRBJ1-1, is DTGVSQNPRHKITKRGQNVTFRCDPISEHNRLYWYRQTLGQGPEFLTYFQNEAQLEKSRLLSDRFSAERPKGSFSTLEIQRTEQGDSAMYLCASSLARGYEAFFGQGTRLTVV.

This clone showed up many times. This sequence joins TRBV4-1 and TRBJ1-3; TRBD1 matches at 7 bases. After removal of 4 bases from V and 1 base from J, the junction contained 4 bases not matched to a gene. This CDR3 is 15 amino acids long. CDR1 and CDR2 (germline): MGHRA, YSYEKL. This CDR3 reads CASSPLTGSGNTIYF. CDR3 bases: TGCGCCAGCAGCCCCCTGACAGGGTCTGGAAACACCATATATTTT.